This entry lists 23 T cell receptor beta chains sequenced from one sample in a study of T cell changes during pregnancy in multiple sclerosis. Profiling relied on immunoSEQ multiplex PCR, and the TCRdb table lists in-frame clones only, not all of them. Here the sample spans fewer than 85,000 clones, around 92% being singletons. This specimen consisted of peripheral blood, obtained in the third trimester of pregnancy. These receptors were obtained from a female donor in good health, enrolled as a control in a pregnancy study.

This rearrangement joins TRBV7-8 to TRBJ1-4; perhaps TRBD1 as D (5 bases). Germline-derived CDR1 and CDR2 are SGHVS and FQNEAQ. V was pared by 3 bases and J by 6 bases, with 20 bases between. The CDR3 covers 17 residues. DNA for the CDR3: TGTGCCAGCAGCTTTGTGGGGCTCCGGGGGACGGATGAAAAACTGTTTTTT. Translating it yields CASSFVGLRGTDEKLFF.

The chain recombines TRBV13 with TRBJ1-3; perhaps TRBD1 as D (5 bases). The CDR3 consists of 15 residues. V was shortened by 7 bases and J by 4 bases, with 17 bases between the two germline ends. The germline V gene encodes CDR1 PRHDT and CDR2 FYEKMQ (reference sequence). CDR3 sequence: CASTWGRVGGNTIYF. As DNA, the CDR3 is TGTGCCAGCACTTGGGGCAGGGTCGGGGGAAACACCATATATTTT.

The chain combines TRBV7-8 with TRBJ2-6, with 8 bases aligning to TRBD1. Trimming at V came to 1 base and at J to 2 bases, leaving 4 bases not matched to a gene. The germline V gene has CDR1 SGHVS and CDR2 FQNEAQ. The CDR3 spans 17 residues. In DNA form, the CDR3 reads TGTGCCAGCAGCTTAGGGGGCAGGGGGCCTGGGGCCAACGTCCTGACTTTC. This sequence encodes CASSLGGRGPGANVLTF.

The J gene is TRBJ2-7, the V gene TRBV7-2, with D tentatively TRBD2 (5 bases). The CDR3 totals 13 residues. In germline, CDR1 is SGHTA, CDR2 FQGNSA. Trimming pared 3 bases from V and 5 bases from J, leaving 11 bases between. CDR3 amino acids: CASSLATRNEQYF. The DNA of the CDR3 is TGTGCCAGCAGCTTGGCTACTAGAAACGAGCAGTACTTC.

CDR3 nucleotides: TGTGCCTGGAATCCCGGGGGGGGCGTCGGCTACACCTTC. This gives the protein CAWNPGGGVGYTF. This chain joins TRBV30 and TRBJ1-2, with D maybe TRBD1 (6 bases). The germline V gene encodes CDR1 GTSNPN and CDR2 SVGIG (reference sequence). Trimming took off 4 bases at V and 8 bases at J, with 17 bases between the two ends. CDR3 size: 13 residues.

The chain employs TRBV27 and TRBJ2-7, with 7 bases identical to TRBD1. With 6 bases clipped from V and 6 bases from J, the junction kept 14 bases outside the gene matches. CDR1 and CDR2 from the germline V gene are MNHEY and SMNVEV (reference sequence). This CDR3 spans 15 amino acids. This CDR3 reads CASRARQGQNLEQYF. The CDR3 DNA reads as TGTGCCAGCAGGGCCCGACAGGGACAGAATCTCGAGCAGTACTTC.

The chain joins TRBV5-6 to TRBJ2-5, with D tentatively TRBD1 (7 bases). V was pared by 4 bases and J by 7 bases, with 11 bases between. The CDR3 length is 12 residues. Germline values: CDR1 SGHDT, CDR2 YYEEEE. The CDR3 protein is CASSRGRGTQYF. CDR3 coding DNA: TGTGCCAGCAGCAGGGGGCGGGGGACCCAGTACTTC.

This chain joins TRBV4-1 and TRBJ2-3; 9 bases align to TRBD2. CDR3 length: 15 amino acids. Germline CDR1 and CDR2: MGHRA and YSYEKL. The J segment lost 0 bases and the V segment lost 4 bases, leaving 2 bases of the junction unmatched. In DNA, the CDR3 is TGCGCCAGCAGCCTTAGCGGGGGAAGCACAGATACGCAGTATTTT. Protein: CASSLSGGSTDTQYF.

The rearrangement uses TRBV19 and TRBJ1-4, with 7 bases aligning to TRBD1. V was clipped by 5 bases and J by 11 bases; unmatched bases: 14. CDR1 is LNHDA and CDR2 is SQIVND in the germline V gene (reference sequence). This CDR3 has 15 amino acids. In nucleotides, the CDR3 is TGTGCCAGTAGTCCTACAGGGGCCCCTTCCGGGAAACTGTTTTTT. This gives the protein CASSPTGAPSGKLFF.

The rearrangement links TRBV7-2 to TRBJ2-2; D not certain. The CDR3 extends over 12 amino acids. V was clipped by 5 bases and J by 7 bases, with 8 bases between them. The germline V gene has CDR1 SGHTA and CDR2 FQGNSA. The CDR3 spells CASSPPYGELFF. CDR3 DNA: TGTGCCAGCAGCCCACCCTACGGGGAGCTGTTTTTT.

In its sample, this clone was seen once. The chain couples TRBV11-2 to TRBJ1-2, with a possible D match to TRBD1 (5 bases). Germline V lookup: CDR1 SGHAT, CDR2 FQNNGV. The CDR3 extends over 13 amino acids. The V and J ends lost 2 bases and 7 bases respectively, with 11 bases between them. CDR3 nucleotide sequence: TGTGCCAGCAGCTTACGTGGGGGAGGTGGCTACACCTTC. Translating it yields CASSLRGGGGYTF.

Notes on this clone: Germline is not matched at one junction end, which may reflect a read error. The CDR3 region has the DNA TGCAGTGCTAGACCTAACGATGGCTACACCTTC. Translated: CSARPNDGYTF. The chain links TRBV20-1 to TRBJ1-2; no clear D. CDR3 length: 11 amino acids. Germline assignment: CDR1 DFQATT and CDR2 SNEGSKA (reference sequence).

This chain connects TRBV9 to TRBJ2-7; 10 nucleotides match TRBD2. With 3 bases clipped from V and 3 bases from J, the junction kept 3 bases outside the gene matches. CDR3 length equals 14 residues. The V gene's germline CDR1 is SGDLS and CDR2 YYNGEE. CDR3 sequence: CASSEGLADYEQYF. CDR3 nucleotides: TGTGCCAGCAGCGAAGGACTAGCGGACTACGAGCAGTACTTC.

The rearrangement uses TRBV15 and TRBJ2-7; TRBD2 matches at 7 bases. Looked up from germline, CDR1 is LNHNV and CDR2 is YYDKDF (reference sequence). V dropped 3 bases and J dropped 4; count of bases not matched to a gene: 3. The CDR3 contains 13 residues. The CDR3 region is CATSRGGRYEQYF. CDR3 DNA sequence: TGTGCCACCAGCAGGGGAGGGCGGTACGAGCAGTACTTC.

This clone was counted a few times. The rearrangement links TRBV7-9 to TRBJ1-2; 8 nucleotides match TRBD1. J gave up 6 bases and V 4 bases, and 13 bases lay outside the gene matches. CDR1 is SEHNR and CDR2 is FQNEAQ in the germline V gene (reference sequence). CDR3 length: 16 amino acids. The CDR3 loop is CASSSSDRGVRDGYTF. DNA for the CDR3: TGTGCCAGCAGCTCATCCGACAGGGGCGTCAGGGATGGCTACACCTTC.

The genes are TRBV10-3 and TRBJ1-4; 9 positions match TRBD1. The CDR3 covers 15 residues. The trim removed 0 bases at V and 8 bases at J, leaving 4 bases unmatched. CDR1 ENHRY and CDR2 SYGVKD come from the germline V gene. CDR3 sequence: CAISESPTGGEKLFF. The DNA of the CDR3 is TGTGCCATCAGTGAGTCCCCGACAGGGGGAGAAAAACTGTTTTTT.

The chain employs TRBV11-3 and TRBJ2-3; D is perhaps TRBD2 (6 bases). V lost 4 bases and J 0 bases, leaving 14 bases between the germline ends. CDR3 size: 16 residues. The germline V gene has CDR1 SGHNT and CDR2 YENEEA. The CDR3 loop is CASSSTAGSSTDTQYF. The CDR3 bases are TGTGCCAGCAGCTCTACAGCGGGTTCTAGCACAGATACGCAGTATTTT.

The chain uses TRBV5-1 and TRBJ2-3; 7 bases line up with TRBD1. J gave up 0 bases and V 4 bases, and 5 bases lay outside the gene matches. CDR1 and CDR2 from the germline V gene are SGHRS and YFSETQ. The CDR3 consists of 15 residues. The CDR3: CASSTGQPSTDTQYF. CDR3 coding DNA: TGCGCCAGCAGCACGGGACAGCCTAGCACAGATACGCAGTATTTT.

The chain links TRBV6-6 to TRBJ1-1; 7 nucleotides agree with TRBD1. The CDR3 has 14 residues. Germline CDR1 is MNHNY and CDR2 is SVGAGI (reference sequence). V was pared by 6 bases and J by 0 bases, with 4 bases of the junction left unmatched. For the CDR3, the DNA is TGTGCCAGCAGCGGACAGGTCATGAACACTGAAGCTTTCTTT. Translation gives CASSGQVMNTEAFF.

This chain uses TRBV10-3 with TRBJ2-3; D possibly corresponds to TRBD2 (7 bases). V was shortened by 8 bases and J by 0 bases, with 12 bases between the two germline ends. This CDR3 is 14 amino acids long. In germline, CDR1 is ENHRY, CDR2 SYGVKD. CDR3 sequence reads: CAIGGGQSTDTQYF. The CDR3 DNA reads as TGTGCCATCGGGGGGGGCCAAAGCACAGATACGCAGTATTTT.

The chain joins TRBV19 to TRBJ1-1, with 8 bases lining up with TRBD1. Germline trimming cut 5 bases from V and 5 bases from J; bases unmatched to any gene: 10. Germline V gene sequence: CDR1 LNHDA, CDR2 SQIVND (reference sequence). This CDR3 region has 15 residues. The CDR3 spells CASSWTGSTRTEAFF. CDR3 in DNA: TGTGCCAGTAGTTGGACAGGGAGTACGAGGACTGAAGCTTTCTTT.

This chain uses TRBV2 with TRBJ1-2, with 8 bases matching TRBD1. The length of the CDR3 is 15 residues. Losses at the gene ends were 9 bases for V and 3 bases for J; bases not matched to a gene: 12. The germline V gene has CDR1 SNHLY and CDR2 FYNNEI. The CDR3 nucleotides read TGTGCCAGGAAATCCGGGACAGGCGATTACTATGGCTACACCTTC. Translated, it gives CARKSGTGDYYGYTF.

This sequence joins TRBV4-1 and TRBJ1-1, with TRBD1 matching 10 bases. Germline CDR1 reads MGHRA; CDR2 reads YSYEKL. The V and J ends lost 1 base and 4 bases, in that order; junction bases with no gene match: 6. The CDR3 has 16 amino acids. The CDR3: CASSQVPGQGFTEAFF. The CDR3 DNA reads TGCGCCAGCAGCCAAGTCCCGGGACAGGGGTTCACTGAAGCTTTCTTT.